This T cell receptor (beta chain) stems from a study of T cell responses to AZD1222 COVID-19 vaccine. General study findings and limits: Nearly half of unique spike-specific TCRs reportedly avoided B.1.351 and B.1.1.7 mutated regions. CD4 TCRs associated with vaccination spanned spike, dominating at 160-218 and 743-854. Seropositive AZD1222 recipients at baseline numbered only five or six. Sampling that yielded the repertoires occurred only after the peak T cell response.

Remarks on this clone: No antigen is known for it.

TCRdb's copy holds only in-frame clones and misses some; the assay was immunoSEQ multiplex PCR. In the table there are around 92,000 clones, about 90% of which are singletons. The ends lost 5 bases at V and 7 bases at J; junction bases unmatched: 8. Germline assignment: CDR1 SQVTM and CDR2 ANQGSEA. CDR3 size: 13 residues. The source of this sequence is an adult in good health. The sequenced sample was peripheral blood, obtained on day 0 of AZD1222 vaccination. The chain recombines TRBV29-1 with TRBJ1-5; 7 positions match TRBD1. The CDR3 is CSVTQGEGQPQHF. The CDR3 DNA sequence: TGCAGCGTTACTCAGGGGGAAGGACAGCCCCAGCATTTT. Combining the CDR3 with reference TRBV29-1 and TRBJ1-5 gives the whole variable domain SAVISQKPSRDICQRGTSLTIQCQVDSQVTMMFWYRQQPGQSLTLIATANQGSEATYESGFVIDKFPISRPNLTFSTLTVSNMSPEDSSIYLCSVTQGEGQPQHFGDGTRLSIL.